What follows are 31 T cell receptor beta chains derived from one specimen sequenced in a study of T cell changes during pregnancy in multiple sclerosis (dated by TCRdb to the late 2010s). The library relied on the immunoSEQ multiplex PCR assay. TCRdb limited this immuneACCESS table to in-frame rearrangements with V and J called. A share of clones is missing; checked studies link under half to unresolved V genes, and the rest is unexplained. The table for this sample lists some 52,000 clones; over 80% of them were counted only once. Just under 0.75% of the sample lies in the top ten. The sample here was CD4+ T cells from peripheral blood mononuclear cells, taken in the third trimester of pregnancy. The receptors originated from a female donor with multiple sclerosis, enrolled in a pregnancy study.

The J gene is TRBJ1-1, the V gene TRBV30, with 9 bases that match TRBD1. The CDR3 contains 10 residues. V trimming: 8 bases; J trimming: 11 bases; junction bases outside the gene matches: 6. Germline loops: CDR1 GTSNPN, CDR2 SVGIG (reference sequence). The CDR3, as DNA: TGTGCCCTACAGGGGGCGGGGGCTTTCTTT. This codes for CALQGAGAFF. Based on the CDR3 plus reference TRBV30 and TRBJ1-1, the full variable domain is SQTIHQWPATLVQPVGSPLSLECTVEGTSNPNLYWYRQAAGRGLQLLFYSVGIGQISSEVPQNLSASRPQDRQFILSSKKLLLSDSGFYLCALQGAGAFFGQGTRLTVV.

The rearrangement joins TRBV6-5 to TRBJ1-3; D unclear. The V end was cut by 7 bases, the J end by 1 base, with 5 bases between. CDR1 MNHEY and CDR2 SVGAGI come from the germline V gene. The CDR3 length is 12 residues. DNA for the CDR3: TGTGCCAGCAAATCGTCTGGAAACACCATATATTTT. Translated: CASKSSGNTIYF.

V is TRBV29-1 and J is TRBJ1-4; TRBD1 aligns across 9 bases. V lost 7 bases and J lost 7; bases outside the gene matches: 10. The CDR3 consists of 14 residues. Germline V CDR1 and CDR2: SQVTM, ANQGSEA. CDR3 amino acids: CSASPGQGGEKLFF. CDR3 coding DNA: TGCAGCGCGTCTCCGGGACAGGGTGGTGAAAAACTGTTTTTT.

V and J are TRBV20-1 and TRBJ1-1, with D perhaps TRBD1 (6 bases). Germline values: CDR1 DFQATT, CDR2 SNEGSKA (reference sequence). The CDR3 is 11 residues long. CDR3 coding DNA: TGCCGGACAGAGCTTGCGATTGAAGCTTTCTTT. The encoded protein is CRTELAIEAFF.

The chain employs TRBV5-4 and TRBJ2-2; maybe TRBD1 (6 bases). The CDR3 sequence is 16 residues long. Germline V gives CDR1 SGHNT, CDR2 YYREEE (reference sequence). V dropped 0 bases and J dropped 5 bases, with 14 bases sitting between them. Here the CDR3 DNA reads TGTGCCAGCAGCTTGGCAGGGGTTGTTATTACCGGGGAGCTGTTTTTT. It is translated as CASSLAGVVITGELFF.

This chain links TRBV18 with TRBJ2-3; 11 nucleotides line up with TRBD1. This CDR3 has 17 residues. The trim removed 3 bases at V and 3 bases at J, leaving 8 bases unmatched. Germline V CDR1 and CDR2: KGHSH, LQKENI. The CDR3 bases are TGTGCCAGCTCACCGCCTAGGACAGGGGGCTTAACAGATACGCAGTATTTT. Amino acid sequence: CASSPPRTGGLTDTQYF.

The CDR3 spells CASRGGYTDTQYF. The CDR3 DNA reads TGTGCCAGCCGCGGGGGCTATACAGATACGCAGTATTTT. V is TRBV6-6 and J is TRBJ2-3, with TRBD2 as a possible D gene (7 bases). The CDR3 spans 13 residues. V was pared by 8 bases and J by 3 bases, with 12 bases between. Germline CDR1 and CDR2: MNHNY and SVGAGI (reference sequence).

The chain uses TRBV10-3 and TRBJ2-5; the D gene is possibly TRBD1 (6 bases). Germline-derived CDR1 and CDR2 are ENHRY and SYGVKD. This CDR3 spans 16 amino acids. The V end lost 2 bases, the J end lost 1 base, and 14 bases lay between the germline ends. The CDR3 DNA is TGTGCCATCAGTGAGCCTAGGGGGAGAGCCCAAGAGACCCAGTACTTC. It specifies CAISEPRGRAQETQYF.

This sequence joins TRBV14 and TRBJ2-7, with D perhaps matching TRBD2 (6 bases). The germline gives CDR1 SGHDN, CDR2 FVKESK. CDR3 length equals 14 residues. With 4 bases removed from V and 4 bases from J, the gap between germline ends came to 14 bases. In DNA form, the CDR3 reads TGTGCCAGCAGCCGTGGACTACCTCCTTACGAGCAGTACTTC. This gives the protein CASSRGLPPYEQYF.

The chain carries TRBV7-2 and TRBJ2-7, with 8 nucleotides matching TRBD1. Losses at the gene ends were 5 bases for V and 6 bases for J; bases not matched to a gene: 9. The length of the CDR3 is 14 residues. CDR1 and CDR2 (germline): SGHTA, FQGNSA. Written as DNA, the CDR3 is TGTGCCAGCAGCCTCGGACAGGGACCTCTCGAGCAGTACTTC. Its translation is CASSLGQGPLEQYF.

The rearrangement uses TRBV19 and TRBJ2-7; TRBD1 matches 8 bases. J lost 3 bases, V lost 5 bases, and 9 bases had no gene match. Germline-derived CDR1 and CDR2 are LNHDA and SQIVND (reference sequence). The CDR3 sequence is 15 residues long. The CDR3 sequence is CASSRSGQGFYEQYF. The CDR3 coding sequence is TGTGCCAGTAGTCGTAGCGGACAGGGCTTCTACGAGCAGTACTTC. The variable domain in full, completed from reference TRBV19 and TRBJ2-7, reads DGGITQSPKYLFRKEGQNVTLSCEQNLNHDAMYWYRQDPGQGLRLIYYSQIVNDFQKGDIAEGYSVSREKKESFPLTVTSAQKNPTAFYLCASSRSGQGFYEQYFGPGTRLTVT.

This chain connects TRBV5-6 to TRBJ2-7, with D unresolved. Germline V gives CDR1 SGHDT, CDR2 YYEEEE. The CDR3 spans 16 residues. V lost 4 bases and J lost 3, with 20 bases in between. The CDR3: CASSQKPRQLNYEQYF. The CDR3, as DNA: TGTGCCAGCAGCCAGAAGCCGAGACAACTCAACTACGAGCAGTACTTC.

The chain uses TRBV2 and TRBJ1-2, with unresolved D. Germline CDR1 reads SNHLY; CDR2 reads FYNNEI. V lost 0 bases and J lost 6, with 11 bases in between. The CDR3 is 14 amino acids. The chain's CDR3 is CASSEARGGDGYTF. The DNA of the CDR3 is TGTGCCAGCAGTGAAGCCCGGGGAGGAGATGGCTACACCTTC. Supplemented by reference TRBV2 and TRBJ1-2, the full variable domain reads EPEVTQTPSHQVTQMGQEVILRCVPISNHLYFYWYRQILGQKVEFLVSFYNNEISEKSEIFDDQFSVERPDGSNFTLKIRSTKLEDSAMYFCASSEARGGDGYTFGSGTRLTVV.

This chain links TRBV5-1 with TRBJ1-1, with D perhaps TRBD1 (6 bases). V lost 4 bases and J lost 1, with 14 bases in between. The CDR3 length is 15 residues. In germline, CDR1 is SGHRS, CDR2 YFSETQ. CDR3 coding DNA: TGCGCCAGCAGCATCCAGGGGCGCGGGAACACTGAAGCTTTCTTT. Translated, it gives CASSIQGRGNTEAFF.

V usage is TRBV4-3 and J usage is TRBJ2-3; possibly TRBD1 for D (5 bases). Germline assignment: CDR1 LGHNA and CDR2 YSLEER. The CDR3 extends over 14 amino acids. V gave up 0 bases and J gave up 3 bases, with 7 bases separating them. The chain's CDR3 is CASSQEGLTDTQYF. The CDR3 DNA sequence: TGCGCCAGCAGCCAAGAGGGGCTGACAGATACGCAGTATTTT.

This sequence joins TRBV5-6 and TRBJ1-1, with D tentatively TRBD1 (6 bases). Germline assignment: CDR1 SGHDT and CDR2 YYEEEE. Trimming cost V 2 bases and J 2 bases, with 13 bases left between them. The CDR3 is 15 residues long. CDR3 residues: CASSLVGGPNTEAFF. CDR3 coding DNA: TGTGCCAGCAGCTTAGTAGGGGGACCCAACACTGAAGCTTTCTTT.

V gene TRBV27 combines with J gene TRBJ2-5; possibly TRBD1 for D (5 bases). V was trimmed by 3 bases and J by 1 base, leaving 9 bases between them. CDR1 MNHEY and CDR2 SMNVEV come from the germline V gene (reference sequence). The CDR3 spans 14 residues. CDR3 amino acids: CASSLQGFQETQYF. The CDR3 bases are TGTGCCAGCAGTTTGCAGGGATTCCAAGAGACCCAGTACTTC.

V is TRBV5-6 and J is TRBJ2-7, with a possible D match to TRBD1 (5 bases). The CDR3 runs to 15 residues. Trimming removed 0 bases from V and 0 bases from J, with 10 bases in between. CDR1 is SGHDT and CDR2 is YYEEEE in the germline V gene. CDR3 sequence reads: CASSLGGRLSYEQYF. CDR3 coding DNA: TGTGCCAGCAGCTTGGGGGGCAGGCTCTCCTACGAGCAGTACTTC.

The chain couples TRBV6-5 to TRBJ1-1, with D maybe TRBD1 (5 bases). CDR1 and CDR2 from the germline V gene are MNHEY and SVGAGI. The CDR3 has 15 amino acids. The V gene lost 0 bases and the J gene lost 5 bases, with 13 bases spanning the gap. The CDR3 DNA reads as TGTGCCAGCAGTTACTCCGGGACTGCGAGAACTGAAGCTTTCTTT. Its protein is CASSYSGTARTEAFF.

The V call is TRBV9, the J call TRBJ2-1, with a weak D call TRBD2 (5 bases). The V and J ends lost 3 bases and 13 bases respectively, with 11 bases between them. Germline lookup yields CDR1 SGDLS and CDR2 YYNGEE. This CDR3 has 11 residues. CDR3 sequence reads: CASSAGIVQFF. As DNA, the CDR3 is TGTGCCAGCAGCGCCGGGATCGTTCAGTTCTTC.

The chain employs TRBV4-2 and TRBJ1-2; a weak D match, TRBD1 (5 bases). The CDR3 is 16 residues long. V was shortened by 0 bases and J by 6 bases, with 17 bases between the two germline ends. Germline assignment: CDR1 LGHNA and CDR2 YNFKEQ. CDR3 sequence: CASSQDRDRGLNGYTF. CDR3 bases: TGTGCCAGCAGCCAAGATAGGGACCGGGGGTTGAATGGCTACACCTTC.

The chain carries TRBV7-7 and TRBJ1-3; 7 bases agree with TRBD1. Trimming removed 5 bases from V and 0 bases from J; junction bases left unmatched: 4. This CDR3 contains 15 residues. Germline V gene data show CDR1 as SSHAT and CDR2 as FNYEAQ (reference sequence). This CDR3 reads CASSPGTVSGNTIYF. The CDR3 DNA reads TGTGCCAGCAGCCCCGGGACAGTCTCTGGAAACACCATATATTTT.

V is TRBV10-3 and J is TRBJ2-7; perhaps TRBD2 as D (7 bases). Germline CDR1 reads ENHRY; CDR2 reads SYGVKD. CDR3 length equals 15 residues. V was shortened by 6 bases and J by 1 base, with 16 bases between the two germline ends. The CDR3 DNA reads as TGTGCCATCAGGAGGGAGGGGGGTTCTTCCTACGAGCAGTACTTC. Translating gives CAIRREGGSSYEQYF.

J is TRBJ2-2 and V is TRBV6-5, with D uncertain. The CDR3 extends over 14 amino acids. CDR1 is MNHEY and CDR2 is SVGAGI in the germline V gene. V was shortened by 1 base and J by 4 bases, with 7 bases between the two germline ends. CDR3: CASSYLTITGELFF. CDR3 nucleotide sequence: TGTGCCAGCAGTTACTTAACAATCACCGGGGAGCTGTTTTTT.

This clone was counted a few times. This chain joins TRBV6-5 and TRBJ1-5; D unclear. Trimming took 8 bases from V and 5 from J, leaving 10 bases between them. The CDR3 spans 12 residues. Germline V gene lookup returns CDR1 MNHEY and CDR2 SVGAGI. The CDR3 sequence is CASGLADQPQHF. For the CDR3, the DNA is TGTGCCAGCGGTTTAGCGGATCAGCCCCAGCATTTT.

V is TRBV11-3 and J is TRBJ2-3, with D tentatively TRBD2 (6 bases). V gave up 5 bases and J gave up 6 bases, with 9 bases separating them. This CDR3 has 12 amino acids. Germline CDR1 and CDR2: SGHNT and YENEEA. CDR3 protein: CASSLAGDTQYF. The CDR3 DNA reads TGTGCCAGCAGCCTCGCGGGGGATACGCAGTATTTT.

The chain couples TRBV19 to TRBJ2-1; TRBD2 matches at 9 bases. J lost 10 bases, V lost 11 bases, and 9 bases had no gene match. Germline CDR1 and CDR2: LNHDA and SQIVND (reference sequence). The CDR3 has 12 amino acids. The CDR3: CACAGGPREQFF. In nucleotides, the CDR3 is TGTGCCTGCGCGGGGGGGCCAAGGGAGCAGTTCTTC.

V is TRBV7-3 and J is TRBJ2-1; TRBD1 matches at 7 bases. V dropped 5 bases and J dropped 4; count of bases not matched to a gene: 11. The germline V gene encodes CDR1 SGHTA and CDR2 FQGTGA. The length of the CDR3 is 16 residues. Written as DNA, the CDR3 is TGTGCCAGCAGCAACCTACAGGGGACACCTTACAATGAGCAGTTCTTC. This encodes CASSNLQGTPYNEQFF.

This chain connects TRBV11-2 to TRBJ2-7; D possibly corresponds to TRBD1 (5 bases). V was clipped by 3 bases and J by 2 bases, with 8 bases between them. CDR3 size: 13 residues. Per the germline V gene, CDR1 is SGHAT and CDR2 is FQNNGV. The CDR3, as DNA: TGTGCCAGCAGCTTCGACAGAGCCTACGAGCAGTACTTC. Amino acids: CASSFDRAYEQYF.

This clone was detected only a few times. The CDR3 DNA sequence: TGTGCCAGCAGCTTGGATGGGAGGGGGATCACTGAAGCTTTCTTT. Translation gives CASSLDGRGITEAFF. V usage is TRBV5-6 and J usage is TRBJ1-1; perhaps TRBD1 as D (6 bases). Trimming left V 0 bases short and J 4 bases short, with 13 bases between. There are 15 residues in the CDR3. Germline loops: CDR1 SGHDT, CDR2 YYEEEE.

This chain uses TRBV4-2 with TRBJ2-4, with D perhaps TRBD2 (5 bases). The ends were cut back, 1 base at V and 6 bases at J, with 7 bases in the middle. CDR3 length: 13 amino acids. Germline V gene data show CDR1 as LGHNA and CDR2 as YNFKEQ. In DNA form, the CDR3 reads TGTGCCAGCAGCCAAGGCGGAGGAAACATTCAGTACTTC. It is translated as CASSQGGGNIQYF.